Below, one TCR beta chain is given with its context. Its antigen is not known. The record originates from a study of cytomegalovirus exposure and HLA in healthy donors. Study as a whole: Approximately 80 million unique TCRs, all from HLA-typed donors, were included in an early release of the data.

Researchers ran the PCR with 60 Vbeta and 13 Jbeta primers. Sequencing used immunoSEQ multiplex PCR; TCRdb keeps in-frame clones, though not all of them. This table has about 170,000 clones, roughly four fifths appearing once. The germline CDR1 and CDR2 sequences are SGHVS and FQNEAQ. The CDR3 has 15 amino acids. Trimming took off 1 base at V and 1 base at J, with 9 bases between the two ends. The study, taken as a whole, reports: In a later analysis, compared with equally common non-associated chains, HLA-associated beta chains were more expanded.

Unrecorded immune exposures were likely, despite nominal health at sampling. This receptor was obtained from a woman aged 30 to 39 in good health and CMV-seropositive. Material: PBMCs. The chain has TRBV7-8 and TRBJ2-3; D is unclear. The CDR3 reads CASSLGAAGTDTQYF. The CDR3 nucleotides are TGTGCCAGCAGCTTAGGGGCAGCTGGCACAGATACGCAGTATTTT.